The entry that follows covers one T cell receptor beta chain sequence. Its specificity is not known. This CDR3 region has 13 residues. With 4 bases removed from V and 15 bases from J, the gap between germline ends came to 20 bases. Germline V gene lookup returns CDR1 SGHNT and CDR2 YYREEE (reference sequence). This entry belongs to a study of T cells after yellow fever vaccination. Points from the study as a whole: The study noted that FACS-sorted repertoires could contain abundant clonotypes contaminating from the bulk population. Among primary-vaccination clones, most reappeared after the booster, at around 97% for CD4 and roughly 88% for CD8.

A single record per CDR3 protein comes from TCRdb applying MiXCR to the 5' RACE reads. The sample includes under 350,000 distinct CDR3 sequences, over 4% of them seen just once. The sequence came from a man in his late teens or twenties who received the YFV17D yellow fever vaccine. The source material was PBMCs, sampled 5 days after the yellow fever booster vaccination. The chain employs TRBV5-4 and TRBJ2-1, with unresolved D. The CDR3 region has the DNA TGTGCCAGCAGCAGCAGGTCAGGTTTGGATTGGTTCTTC. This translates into CASSSRSGLDWFF.